The present entry profiles one T cell receptor (beta chain) with its context. Time point described: blood 2 weeks post-SBRT. Treatment indicated: 15 Gy SBRT to primary tumor, nephrectomy 4 weeks later. The data stem from a study of radiation and T cells in renal cell carcinoma. The data were produced by immunoSEQ multiplex PCR, yet TCRdb's version contains in-frame clones alone and is incomplete. The sample consists of some 76,000 clones, about 80% of them appearing once. The sequenced sample was blood, obtained from a patient whose treatment included radiotherapy and nephrectomy. This receptor was obtained from a man aged 55 to 70 with renal cell carcinoma.

CDR3 nucleotides: TGTGCCAGCAGCTTAGCTGGGTCGGCCTACGAGCAGTACTTC. Translation: CASSLAGSAYEQYF. The chain employs TRBV7-2 and TRBJ2-7; D uncertain. The CDR3 length is 14 residues. V was shortened by 0 bases and J by 2 bases, with 8 bases between the two germline ends. Germline CDR1 and CDR2: SGHTA and FQGNSA.